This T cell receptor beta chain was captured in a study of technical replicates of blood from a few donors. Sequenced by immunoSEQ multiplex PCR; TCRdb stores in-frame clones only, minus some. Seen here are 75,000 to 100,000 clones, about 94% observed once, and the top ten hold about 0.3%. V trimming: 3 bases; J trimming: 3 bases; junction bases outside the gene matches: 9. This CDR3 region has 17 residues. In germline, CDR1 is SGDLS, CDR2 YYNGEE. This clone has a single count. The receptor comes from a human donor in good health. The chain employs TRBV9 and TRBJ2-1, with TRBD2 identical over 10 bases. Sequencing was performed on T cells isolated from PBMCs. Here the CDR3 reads CASSERTSGEYYNEQFF. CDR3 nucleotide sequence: TGTGCCAGCAGCGAGAGGACTAGCGGAGAATACTACAATGAGCAGTTCTTC.